This passage covers 25 T cell receptor beta chains from one sample sequenced in a study of blood T cell repertoires in COVID-19. Repertoires were generated with immunoSEQ multiplex PCR, while TCRdb's copy carries only in-frame clones and drops some. The sample has 150,000 or so clones; approximately 80% are singletons. Sequenced material: peripheral blood. Source of these receptors: a man aged 55 to 69 with acute or convalescent COVID-19.

The rearrangement links TRBV28 to TRBJ1-1; unclear D gene. Deletions cut 6 bases from V and 6 bases from J, with 11 bases between. Germline V gives CDR1 MDHEN, CDR2 SYDVKM. The CDR3 loop spans 12 amino acids. DNA of the CDR3: TGTGCCAGCAGGAGGTTAGTTTCTGAAGCTTTCTTT. Amino acid sequence: CASRRLVSEAFF.

The genes are TRBV14 and TRBJ1-6, with a possible D match to TRBD1 (6 bases). Looked up from germline, CDR1 is SGHDN and CDR2 is FVKESK. V lost 1 base and J 5 bases, leaving 15 bases between the germline ends. The CDR3 extends over 17 amino acids. CDR3: CASSQARGGAHNSPLHF. The CDR3 nucleotides read TGTGCCAGCAGCCAAGCCCGGGGGGGCGCCCATAATTCACCCCTCCACTTT.

The chain employs TRBV7-3 and TRBJ2-5, with D perhaps matching TRBD1 (6 bases). This CDR3 has 15 amino acids. Per germline, CDR1 SGHTA and CDR2 FQGTGA. V lost 5 bases and J 2 bases, leaving 15 bases between the germline ends. CDR3 bases: TGTGCCAGCAGCCCCAATGCAGGGGCACAAGAGACCCAGTACTTC. Protein product: CASSPNAGAQETQYF.

The CDR3 sequence is CASSHVGGVGSTDTQYF. The CDR3 coding sequence is TGTGCCAGCAGCCATGTAGGAGGGGTGGGTAGCACAGATACGCAGTATTTT. The rearrangement joins TRBV3-1 (or the pseudogene TRBV3-2) to TRBJ2-3; maybe TRBD2 (6 bases). The CDR3 runs to 17 residues. V was pared by 3 bases and J by 0 bases, with 16 bases between. Germline CDR1 reads LGHDT; CDR2 reads YNNKEL (reference sequence).

This clone occurred once. The V and J genes are TRBV4-1 and TRBJ2-7, with 9 bases lining up with TRBD1. The CDR3 extends over 15 amino acids. V lost 2 bases to trimming and J lost 3 bases; unmatched junction nucleotides: 5. Germline CDR1 is MGHRA and CDR2 is YSYEKL. The CDR3 loop is CASSQTGTGIYEQYF. DNA of the CDR3: TGCGCCAGCAGCCAAACCGGGACAGGGATCTACGAGCAGTACTTC.

This chain uses TRBV12-3 or TRBV12-4 with TRBJ2-5, with TRBD2 matching 7 bases. Trimming took 6 bases from V and 4 from J; bases not matched to a gene: 5. The CDR3 runs to 13 residues. DNA of the CDR3: TGTGCCAGCAGCACGACTAGCAGAGAGACCCAGTACTTC. Amino acids: CASSTTSRETQYF.

The chain links TRBV6-6 to TRBJ2-1; perhaps TRBD2 as D (5 bases). In germline, CDR1 is MNHNY, CDR2 SVGAGI (reference sequence). The CDR3 has 12 amino acids. V lost 6 bases to trimming and J lost 7 bases, with 10 bases between them. The CDR3 region has the DNA TGTGCCAGCAGCCGGGAATGGAATGAGCAGTTCTTC. Its translation is CASSREWNEQFF.

The CDR3 DNA reads TGCGCCAGCAGCCAATCCGGACAGGGGGACACTGAAGCTTTCTTT. This codes for CASSQSGQGDTEAFF. The chain couples TRBV5-1 to TRBJ1-1; 10 bases map to TRBD1. J gave up 3 bases and V 4 bases, and 6 bases lay outside the gene matches. This CDR3 comprises 15 residues. CDR1 and CDR2 (germline): SGHRS, YFSETQ. The full variable domain, its missing parts supplied by reference TRBV5-1 and TRBJ1-1, is KAGVTQTPRYLIKTRGQQVTLSCSPISGHRSVSWYQQTPGQGLQFLFEYFSETQRNKGNFPGRFSGRQFSNSRSEMNVSTLELGDSALYLCASSQSGQGDTEAFFGQGTRLTVV.

This clone was counted between two and nine times. CDR3 protein: CASSPTVMNTEAFF. DNA for the CDR3: TGTGCCAGCAGCCCGACAGTGATGAACACTGAAGCTTTCTTT. The V call is TRBV7-9, the J call TRBJ1-1; a possible D gene is TRBD1 (5 bases). Germline CDR1 reads SEHNR; CDR2 reads FQNEAQ (reference sequence). The CDR3 loop spans 14 amino acids. Trimming took 5 bases from V and 0 from J, leaving 10 bases between them.

The rearrangement links TRBV6-2 or TRBV6-3 to TRBJ2-7; no clear D gene. The CDR3 length is 16 residues. V was shortened by 0 bases and J by 5 bases, with 17 bases between the two germline ends. The germline V gene has CDR1 MNHEY and CDR2 SVGEGT. The CDR3 loop reads CASSYSSTTPPHEQYF. CDR3 DNA: TGTGCCAGCAGTTACTCGTCTACTACACCCCCCCACGAGCAGTACTTC.

Of note for this clone: This same CDR3 is encoded by further DNA sequences in the sample. The chain recombines TRBV6-1 with TRBJ1-5; TRBD1 matches 7 bases. Germline CDR1 MNHNS, CDR2 SASEGT. The CDR3 length is 15 residues. J was trimmed by 3 bases and V by 0 bases; bases with no gene match: 2. CDR3 sequence (DNA): TGTGCCAGCAGTGAAGCGGGACAGCTCAATCAGCCCCAGCATTTT. This translates into CASSEAGQLNQPQHF.

This sequence joins TRBV5-1 and TRBJ2-7, with 7 bases identical to TRBD1. V shed 0 bases, J shed 5 bases, and the junction held 8 bases outside the gene matches. The germline V gene has CDR1 SGHRS and CDR2 YFSETQ. There are 15 residues in the CDR3. The CDR3 nucleotides read TGCGCCAGCAGCTTGGCCCCAGGGGGTGTGAACGAGCAGTACTTC. This encodes CASSLAPGGVNEQYF.

This chain uses TRBV7-9 with TRBJ1-5; D is uncertain. The CDR3 is made up of 17 amino acids. With 1 base removed from V and 1 base from J, the gap between germline ends came to 14 bases. The germline CDR1 and CDR2 sequences are SEHNR and FQNEAQ (reference sequence). The DNA for the CDR3 is TGTGCCAGCAGCTTAGACCGAGGAGGGTTAAGCAATCAGCCCCAGCATTTT. Translating gives CASSLDRGGLSNQPQHF.

This chain connects TRBV10-3 to TRBJ2-2; 7 bases are shared with TRBD1. CDR3 length: 15 residues. J was trimmed by 2 bases and V by 5 bases; bases with no gene match: 5. CDR1 is ENHRY and CDR2 is SYGVKD in the germline V gene. The CDR3 DNA reads TGTGCCATCAGTAACCGGGACAGAAACACCGGGGAGCTGTTTTTT. Protein: CAISNRDRNTGELFF.

The rearrangement links TRBV6-5 to TRBJ1-2, with 11 positions matching TRBD1. Germline V CDR1 and CDR2: MNHEY, SVGAGI. The trim removed 7 bases at V and 5 bases at J, leaving 9 bases unmatched. The CDR3 has 15 amino acids. CDR3 DNA: TGTGCCAGCAAGCTCGGACAGGGGGCAATGTATGGCTACACCTTC. Encoded protein: CASKLGQGAMYGYTF.

The gene calls are TRBV10-3 and TRBJ1-2; 8 positions agree with TRBD1. Germline V gene sequence: CDR1 ENHRY, CDR2 SYGVKD. The CDR3 spans 16 residues. V was pared by 0 bases and J by 1 base, with 4 bases of the junction left unmatched. The CDR3 loop reads CAISESDRARNYGYTF. The CDR3, as DNA: TGTGCCATCAGTGAGTCGGACAGGGCACGTAACTATGGCTACACCTTC.

The chain links TRBV19 to TRBJ1-2, with D unclear. V shed 6 bases and J shed 1 base, with 12 bases lying between them. CDR3 length: 14 amino acids. From germline, CDR1 is LNHDA and CDR2 SQIVND (reference sequence). The CDR3 protein is CASSPSVRNYGYTF. The DNA of the CDR3 is TGTGCCAGTAGCCCCAGTGTACGTAACTATGGCTACACCTTC.

The J gene is TRBJ1-5, the V gene TRBV30; possible D gene TRBD1, 6 bases. CDR1 is GTSNPN and CDR2 is SVGIG in the germline V gene (reference sequence). The CDR3 extends over 14 amino acids. V was cut by 0 bases and J by 2 bases, with 8 bases left in between. The CDR3 region is CAWSVSGGNQPQHF. CDR3 coding DNA: TGTGCCTGGAGTGTGTCAGGGGGCAATCAGCCCCAGCATTTT.

The chain employs TRBV10-3 and TRBJ2-1; 7 bases are shared with TRBD1. The CDR3 spans 15 residues. Germline-derived CDR1 and CDR2 are ENHRY and SYGVKD. Trimming took 6 bases from V and 7 from J; bases not matched to a gene: 12. CDR3 sequence: CAIRGTGAGENEQFF. The CDR3 DNA reads as TGTGCCATCAGGGGCACAGGGGCCGGGGAGAATGAGCAGTTCTTC.

The V gene is TRBV6-5, the J gene TRBJ2-7, with a weak D call TRBD2 (6 bases). The CDR3 contains 15 residues. Trimming removed 7 bases from V and 0 bases from J, with 16 bases in between. Per the germline V gene, CDR1 is MNHEY and CDR2 is SVGAGI. The CDR3 is CASNPGEQSSYEQYF. CDR3 bases: TGTGCCAGCAACCCGGGAGAGCAGAGCTCCTACGAGCAGTACTTC.

V is TRBV7-9 and J is TRBJ2-1; 7 bases fit TRBD2. This CDR3 region has 15 residues. CDR1 and CDR2 from the germline V gene are SEHNR and FQNEAQ (reference sequence). V lost 3 bases, J lost 2 bases, and 4 bases stayed unmatched. DNA of the CDR3: TGTGCCAGCAGCTTTTTGCGGGAGACCTACAATGAGCAGTTCTTC. This sequence encodes CASSFLRETYNEQFF.

The CDR3 region has the DNA TGTGCCAGCAGTGGGGACAGGGCCCCTGGCTACACCTTC. Protein sequence: CASSGDRAPGYTF. V and J are TRBV2 and TRBJ1-2; 9 nucleotides align to TRBD1. The CDR3 totals 13 residues. The trim removed 4 bases at V and 7 bases at J, leaving 4 bases unmatched. In germline, CDR1 is SNHLY, CDR2 FYNNEI.

The chain has TRBV6-1 and TRBJ2-5; D uncertain. The CDR3 has 11 amino acids. The V and J ends lost 3 bases and 5 bases respectively, with 4 bases between them. Germline V gives CDR1 MNHNS, CDR2 SASEGT. The CDR3 loop reads CASSDRETQYF. The CDR3 bases are TGTGCCAGCAGTGACCGTGAGACCCAGTACTTC.

This clone appeared a single time. This CDR3 reads CASSTRTALNTEAFF. The CDR3 bases are TGTGCCAGCAGTACCCGGACAGCTCTAAACACTGAAGCTTTCTTT. The rearrangement joins TRBV28 to TRBJ1-1; the D gene is possibly TRBD1 (6 bases). The CDR3 runs to 15 residues. CDR1 is MDHEN and CDR2 is SYDVKM in the germline V gene. Trimming stripped 5 bases from V and 2 bases from J, with 15 bases between. Drawing the rest from reference TRBV28 and TRBJ1-1, the complete variable domain is DVKVTQSSRYLVKRTGEKVFLECVQDMDHENMFWYRQDPGLGLRLIYFSYDVKMKEKGDIPEGYSVSREKKERFSLILESASTNQTSMYLCASSTRTALNTEAFFGQGTRLTVV.

This clone was recorded a few times. The chain has TRBV28 and TRBJ1-5; TRBD1 matches 7 bases. The CDR3 length is 14 residues. In germline, CDR1 is MDHEN, CDR2 SYDVKM. With 6 bases clipped from V and 3 bases from J, the junction kept 5 bases outside the gene matches. CDR3 nucleotides: TGTGCCAGCAGGACAGGGCGAGACAATCAGCCCCAGCATTTT. Its protein product is CASRTGRDNQPQHF. The full variable domain, its missing parts supplied by reference TRBV28 and TRBJ1-5, is DVKVTQSSRYLVKRTGEKVFLECVQDMDHENMFWYRQDPGLGLRLIYFSYDVKMKEKGDIPEGYSVSREKKERFSLILESASTNQTSMYLCASRTGRDNQPQHFGDGTRLSIL.